Many counts were recorded for the clone carrying this T cell receptor (beta chain). Researchers amplified the TCR beta CDR3 regions from RNA transcripts. First-round RT-PCR with HTBI primers amplified the TCR CDR3 region. TCRdb analysed the multiplex PCR reads with MiXCR anew, one entry per CDR3 protein. Among hundreds of thousands of distinct CDR3 sequences listed, 22% were seen once. These data belong to a study of T cells in Graves' hyperthyroidism and ophthalmopathy. Study as a whole: The blood sample was taken at first diagnosis, before treatment began.

Every diagnosis used clinical symptoms, serum thyroxine and TRAb, thyroid ultrasound and orbital computed tomography. The V end was cut by 3 bases, the J end by 5 bases, with 10 bases between. CDR1 and CDR2 (germline): KGHSH, LQKENI. The CDR3 is 13 amino acids. Source material: blood. The clonotype comes from a man between 25 and 39 years old with Graves' ophthalmopathy. The chain employs TRBV18 and TRBJ2-5; D is ambiguous. The CDR3 here is CASSPLQPETQYF. The CDR3 DNA follows: TGTGCCAGCTCACCGCTCCAGCCCGAGACCCAGTACTTC.